This TCR beta chain was documented in a study of CD8 T cells in ankylosing spondylitis. Study results and limitations: Enrichment of disease-linked clones was reportedly significant in matched ankylosing spondylitis synovial fluid. Ankylosing spondylitis blood seemed to carry a telltale TCR beta motif made of roughly 8 highly homologous variants. In reactive arthritis synovial fluid and blood, some motif variants had been reported before.

This clonotype was seen ten or more times. Its matching antigen is unknown. Making use of molecular barcodes, quantitative 5'-RACE generated TCR beta libraries. TCRdb fed the 5' RACE reads into MiXCR, producing one record per CDR3 protein. The top ten hold approximately 7.8% of the sample, which has 150,000 or so distinct CDR3 sequences, 18% seen once. The sample consisted of blood, either unsorted or a sorted T cell fraction (not recorded which). The TCR comes from a male donor with ankylosing spondylitis or in good health (not recorded which).

In nucleotides, the CDR3 is TGTGCCAGCAGATCGGCAGGGGCTAGCGGGCTGTACACAGATACGCAGTATTTT. Protein product: CASRSAGASGLYTDTQYF. This chain connects TRBV5-4 to TRBJ2-3; 8 bases agree with TRBD2. The CDR3 totals 18 residues. J lost 2 bases, V lost 5 bases, and 16 bases had no gene match. From germline, CDR1 is SGHNT and CDR2 YYREEE (reference sequence).